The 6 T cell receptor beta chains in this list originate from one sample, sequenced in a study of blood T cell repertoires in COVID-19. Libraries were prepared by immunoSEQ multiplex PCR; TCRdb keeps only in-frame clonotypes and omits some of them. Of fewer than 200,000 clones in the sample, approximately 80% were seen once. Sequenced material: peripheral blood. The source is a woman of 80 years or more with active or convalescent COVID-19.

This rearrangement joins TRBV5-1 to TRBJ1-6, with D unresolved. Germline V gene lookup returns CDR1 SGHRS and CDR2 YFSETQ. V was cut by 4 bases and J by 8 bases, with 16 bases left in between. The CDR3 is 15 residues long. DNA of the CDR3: TGCGCCAGCAGCCTCAACACGGGATCGCATTCACCCCTCCACTTT. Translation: CASSLNTGSHSPLHF.

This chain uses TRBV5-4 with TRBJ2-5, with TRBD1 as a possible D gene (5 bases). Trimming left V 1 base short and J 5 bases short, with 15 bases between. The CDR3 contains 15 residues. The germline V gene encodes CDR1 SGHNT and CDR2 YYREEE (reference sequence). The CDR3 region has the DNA TGTGCCAGCAGCTTGAGGGGTATCTTTAGGGAGACCCAGTACTTC. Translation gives CASSLRGIFRETQYF.

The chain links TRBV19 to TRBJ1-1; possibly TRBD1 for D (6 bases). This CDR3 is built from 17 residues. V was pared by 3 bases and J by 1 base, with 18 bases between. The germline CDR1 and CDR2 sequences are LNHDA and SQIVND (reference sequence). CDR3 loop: CASSITYGGGPNTEAFF. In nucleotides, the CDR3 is TGTGCCAGTAGTATCACTTACGGGGGGGGGCCGAACACTGAAGCTTTCTTT.

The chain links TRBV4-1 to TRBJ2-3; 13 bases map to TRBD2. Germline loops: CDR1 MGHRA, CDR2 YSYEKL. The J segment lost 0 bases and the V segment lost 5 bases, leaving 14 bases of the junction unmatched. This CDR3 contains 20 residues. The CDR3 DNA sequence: TGCGCCAGCAGCTTACAGACTAGCGGGGGGCTAGCCCGTAGCACAGATACGCAGTATTTT. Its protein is CASSLQTSGGLARSTDTQYF.

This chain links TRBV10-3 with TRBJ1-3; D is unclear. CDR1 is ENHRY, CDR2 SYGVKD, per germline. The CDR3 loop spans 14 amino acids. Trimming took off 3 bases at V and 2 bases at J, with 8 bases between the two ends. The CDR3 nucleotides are TGTGCCATCAGTGAAAAGGAGGCTGGAAACACCATATATTTT. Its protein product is CAISEKEAGNTIYF.

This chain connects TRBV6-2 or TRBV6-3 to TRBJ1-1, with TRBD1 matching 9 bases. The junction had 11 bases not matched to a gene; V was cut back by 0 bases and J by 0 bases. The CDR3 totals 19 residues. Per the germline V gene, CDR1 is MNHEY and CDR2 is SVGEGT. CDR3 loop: CASSYSSRTGGPLNTEAFF. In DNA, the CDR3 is TGTGCCAGCAGTTACTCGAGTAGAACAGGGGGCCCCTTGAACACTGAAGCTTTCTTT.